This T cell receptor beta chain derives from a study of molecular identifiers for immune sequencing clone quantification. TCRdb re-called the PCR reads with MiXCR, one entry per CDR3 protein. The sample lists about 640,000 distinct CDR3 sequences, 15% to 20% occurring once. This CDR3 region has 16 residues. J gave up 0 bases and V 0 bases, and 3 bases lay outside the gene matches. The germline V gene encodes CDR1 LGHNA and CDR2 YSLEER. This clonotype was detected a few times. The TCR was taken from a human donor in good health. Some libraries in this study had Jurkat cell RNA spiked in. Input material: naive CD8+ T cells from blood, with Jurkat cell RNA spiked in. The subset was: FACS-sorted CD8+CD4-CCR7+CD45RA+ naive T cells. The chain joins TRBV4-3 to TRBJ2-7; 9 nucleotides match TRBD1. The CDR3 DNA reads as TGCGCCAGCAGCCAAGACGGACAGGGGACCTCCTACGAGCAGTACTTC. As protein: CASSQDGQGTSYEQYF.